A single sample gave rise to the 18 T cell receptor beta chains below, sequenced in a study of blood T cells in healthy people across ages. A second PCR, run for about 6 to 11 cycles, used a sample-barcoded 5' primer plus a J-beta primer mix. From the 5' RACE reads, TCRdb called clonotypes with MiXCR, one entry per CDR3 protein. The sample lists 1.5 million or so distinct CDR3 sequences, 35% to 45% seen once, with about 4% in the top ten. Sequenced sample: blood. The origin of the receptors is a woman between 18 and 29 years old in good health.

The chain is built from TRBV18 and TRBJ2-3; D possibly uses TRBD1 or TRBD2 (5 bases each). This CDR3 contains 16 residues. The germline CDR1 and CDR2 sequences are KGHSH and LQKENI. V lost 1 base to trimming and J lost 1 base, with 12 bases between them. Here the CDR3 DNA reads TGTGCCAGCTCACCACTTCATGGGGGTGGCACAGATACGCAGTATTTT. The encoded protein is CASSPLHGGGTDTQYF.

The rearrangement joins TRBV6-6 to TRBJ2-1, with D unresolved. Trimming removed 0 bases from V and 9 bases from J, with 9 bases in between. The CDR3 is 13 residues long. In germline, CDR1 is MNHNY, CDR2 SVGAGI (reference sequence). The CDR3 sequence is CASSYSPGTEQFF. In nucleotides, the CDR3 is TGTGCCAGCAGTTACTCGCCGGGTACTGAGCAGTTCTTC.

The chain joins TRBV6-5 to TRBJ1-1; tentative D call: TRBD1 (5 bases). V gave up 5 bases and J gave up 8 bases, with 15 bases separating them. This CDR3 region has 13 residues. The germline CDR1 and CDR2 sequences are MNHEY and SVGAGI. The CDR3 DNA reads TGTGCCAGCAGTACGGGACGGCCGGGGGAAGCTTTCTTT. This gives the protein CASSTGRPGEAFF.

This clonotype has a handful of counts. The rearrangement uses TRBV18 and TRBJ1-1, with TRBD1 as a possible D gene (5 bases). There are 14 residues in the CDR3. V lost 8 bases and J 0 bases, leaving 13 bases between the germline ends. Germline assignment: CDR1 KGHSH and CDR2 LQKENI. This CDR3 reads CASRGTGMNTEAFF. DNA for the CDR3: TGTGCCAGCCGGGGGACCGGAATGAACACTGAAGCTTTCTTT.

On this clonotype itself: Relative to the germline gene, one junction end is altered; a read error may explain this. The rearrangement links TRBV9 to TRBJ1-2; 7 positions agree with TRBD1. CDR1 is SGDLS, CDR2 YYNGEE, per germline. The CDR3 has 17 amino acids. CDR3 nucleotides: TGTGGCAGCAGCGCAGGGGGACAGACTCTAGCTAACTATGGCTACACCTTC. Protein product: CGSSAGGQTLANYGYTF.

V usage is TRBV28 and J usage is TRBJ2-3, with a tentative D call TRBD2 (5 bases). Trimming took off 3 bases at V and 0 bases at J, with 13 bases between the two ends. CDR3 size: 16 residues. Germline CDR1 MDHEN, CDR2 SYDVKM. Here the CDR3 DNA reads TGTGCCAGCAGTTTCCTTCGGGGATCTAGCACAGATACGCAGTATTTT. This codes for CASSFLRGSSTDTQYF.

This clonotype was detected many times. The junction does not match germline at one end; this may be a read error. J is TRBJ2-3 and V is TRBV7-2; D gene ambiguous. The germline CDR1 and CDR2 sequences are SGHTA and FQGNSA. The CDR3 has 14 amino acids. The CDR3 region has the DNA TGCGCCAGCAGCTTGGCCCCAGGCACAGATACGCAGTATTTT. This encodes CASSLAPGTDTQYF.

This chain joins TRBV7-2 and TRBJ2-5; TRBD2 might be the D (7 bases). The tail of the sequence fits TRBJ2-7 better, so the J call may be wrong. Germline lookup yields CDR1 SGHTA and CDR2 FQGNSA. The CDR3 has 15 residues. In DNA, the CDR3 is TGTGCCAGCAGCCCTCAACTGGGGGGGCGGTACGAGCAGTACTTC. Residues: CASSPQLGGRYEQYF.

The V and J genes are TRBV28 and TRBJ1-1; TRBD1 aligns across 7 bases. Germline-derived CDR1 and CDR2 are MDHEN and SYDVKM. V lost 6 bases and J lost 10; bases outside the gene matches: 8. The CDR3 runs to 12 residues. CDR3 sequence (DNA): TGTGCCAGCAGAAAACAGGGGTGGCGAGCTTTCTTT. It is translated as CASRKQGWRAFF. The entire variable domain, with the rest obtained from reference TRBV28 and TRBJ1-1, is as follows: DVKVTQSSRYLVKRTGEKVFLECVQDMDHENMFWYRQDPGLGLRLIYFSYDVKMKEKGDIPEGYSVSREKKERFSLILESASTNQTSMYLCASRKQGWRAFFGQGTRLTVV.

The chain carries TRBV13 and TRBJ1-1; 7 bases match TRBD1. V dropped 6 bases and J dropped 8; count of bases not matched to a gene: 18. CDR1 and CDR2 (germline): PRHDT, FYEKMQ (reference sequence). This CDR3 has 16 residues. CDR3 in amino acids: CASRRQGQSGLGEAFF. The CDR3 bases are TGTGCCAGCAGGCGACAGGGTCAGTCGGGGTTGGGAGAAGCTTTCTTT.

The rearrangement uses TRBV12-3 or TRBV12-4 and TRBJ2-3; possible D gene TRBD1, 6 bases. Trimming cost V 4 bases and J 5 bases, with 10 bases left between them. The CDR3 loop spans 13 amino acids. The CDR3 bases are TGTGCCAGCAGTTCTCGACAGGTAGATACGCAGTATTTT. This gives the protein CASSSRQVDTQYF.

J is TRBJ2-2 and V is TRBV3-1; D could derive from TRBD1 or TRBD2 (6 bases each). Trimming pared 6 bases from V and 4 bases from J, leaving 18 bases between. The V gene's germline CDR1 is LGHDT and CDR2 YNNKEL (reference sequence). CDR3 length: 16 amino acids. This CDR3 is CASSLQGGAGTGELFF. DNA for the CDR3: TGTGCCAGCAGTCTTCAAGGGGGAGCGGGCACCGGGGAGCTGTTTTTT. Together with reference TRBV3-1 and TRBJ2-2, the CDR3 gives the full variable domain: DTAVSQTPKYLVTQMGNDKSIKCEQNLGHDTMYWYKQDSKKFLKIMFSYNNKELIINETVPNRFSPKSPDKAHLNLHINSLELGDSAVYFCASSLQGGAGTGELFFGEGSRLTVL.

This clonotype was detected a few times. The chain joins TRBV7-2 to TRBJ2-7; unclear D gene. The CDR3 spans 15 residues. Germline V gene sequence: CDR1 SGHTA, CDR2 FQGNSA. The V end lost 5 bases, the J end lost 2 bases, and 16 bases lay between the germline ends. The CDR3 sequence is CASSLRATRTYEQYF. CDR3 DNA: TGTGCCAGCAGCCTCCGGGCTACCCGTACCTACGAGCAGTACTTC.

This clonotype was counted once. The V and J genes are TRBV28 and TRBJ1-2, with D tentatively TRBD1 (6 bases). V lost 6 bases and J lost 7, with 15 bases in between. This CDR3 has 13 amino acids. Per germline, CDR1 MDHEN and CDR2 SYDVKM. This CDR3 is CASSFTGSAGYTF. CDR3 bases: TGTGCCAGCAGCTTTACAGGGTCGGCTGGCTACACCTTC.

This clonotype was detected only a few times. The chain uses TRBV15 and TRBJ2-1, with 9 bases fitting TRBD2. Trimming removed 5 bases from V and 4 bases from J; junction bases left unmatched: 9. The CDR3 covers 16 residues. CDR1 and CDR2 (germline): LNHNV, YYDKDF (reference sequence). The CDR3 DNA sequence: TGTGCCACCAGCCTCTATGATAGCGGGAGATACAATGAGCAGTTCTTC. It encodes CATSLYDSGRYNEQFF.

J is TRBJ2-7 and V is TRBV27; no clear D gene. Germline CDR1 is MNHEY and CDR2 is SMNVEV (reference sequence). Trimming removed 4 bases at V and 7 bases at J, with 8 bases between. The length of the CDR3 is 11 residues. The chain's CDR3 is CASSSTTEQYF. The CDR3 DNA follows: TGTGCCAGCAGTTCGACAACTGAGCAGTACTTC.

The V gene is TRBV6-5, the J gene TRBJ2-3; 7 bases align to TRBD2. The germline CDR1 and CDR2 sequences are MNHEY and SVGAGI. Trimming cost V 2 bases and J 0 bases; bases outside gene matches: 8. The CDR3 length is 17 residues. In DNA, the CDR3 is TGTGCCAGCAGTTACATGGCTAGCGGAGTGAGCACAGATACGCAGTATTTT. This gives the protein CASSYMASGVSTDTQYF.

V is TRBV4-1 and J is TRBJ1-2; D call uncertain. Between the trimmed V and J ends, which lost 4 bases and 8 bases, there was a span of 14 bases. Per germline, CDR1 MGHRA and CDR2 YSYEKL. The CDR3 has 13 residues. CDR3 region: CASSPGLEGGYTF. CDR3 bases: TGCGCCAGCAGCCCCGGACTGGAGGGCGGCTACACCTTC.